The 14 T cell receptor beta chains below all came from one sample that was sequenced in a study of blood T cell repertoires in COVID-19. Data came from immunoSEQ multiplex PCR; TCRdb stores just in-frame clones and leaves some out. The sample records 360,000 or so clones, nearly 90% being singletons. Sequencing was carried out using peripheral blood. The receptors were sampled from a man aged 18 to 30 with active or convalescent COVID-19.

The chain couples TRBV27 to TRBJ2-1; maybe TRBD2 (6 bases). This CDR3 comprises 13 residues. V was trimmed by 4 bases and J by 7 bases, leaving 11 bases between them. CDR1 is MNHEY and CDR2 is SMNVEV in the germline V gene (reference sequence). CDR3 sequence: CASSSGLWNEQFF. The CDR3 region has the DNA TGTGCCAGCAGTTCGGGACTGTGGAATGAGCAGTTCTTC.

For this clone: In the same sample, other DNA sequences code for this CDR3. The chain recombines TRBV9 with TRBJ1-3, with TRBD1 identical over 7 bases. The CDR3 runs to 14 residues. Germline V gene sequence: CDR1 SGDLS, CDR2 YYNGEE. J was trimmed by 4 bases and V by 0 bases; bases with no gene match: 1. CDR3 DNA sequence: TGTGCCAGCAGCGTAGGACAGGGCGGAAACACCATATATTTT. This sequence encodes CASSVGQGGNTIYF. The full variable domain, in which reference TRBV9 and TRBJ1-3 provide the parts outside the CDR3, is DSGVTQTPKHLITATGQRVTLRCSPRSGDLSVYWYQQSLDQGLQFLIQYYNGEERAKGNILERFSAQQFPDLHSELNLSSLELGDSALYFCASSVGQGGNTIYFGEGSWLTVV.

This clone appeared a few times. Different DNA sequences within this sample yield the same CDR3. V is TRBV27 and J is TRBJ2-2, with D unclear. Trimming removed 3 bases from V and 0 bases from J, with 5 bases in between. The germline CDR1 and CDR2 sequences are MNHEY and SMNVEV (reference sequence). The CDR3 covers 14 residues. CDR3 region: CASSLSTNTGELFF. CDR3 nucleotides: TGTGCCAGCAGTTTGAGCACGAACACCGGGGAGCTGTTTTTT.

The rearrangement joins TRBV2 to TRBJ2-5; D unclear. The CDR3 consists of 14 residues. Deletions cut 1 base from V and 2 bases from J, with 8 bases between. In germline, CDR1 is SNHLY, CDR2 FYNNEI. CDR3 residues: CASSEVRLQETQYF. The CDR3 region has the DNA TGTGCCAGCAGTGAAGTGCGGTTGCAAGAGACCCAGTACTTC.

Written as DNA, the CDR3 is TGTGCCAGCAGCCGATCCGGGACTTCAAACACTGAAGCTTTCTTT. Translating gives CASSRSGTSNTEAFF. The chain combines TRBV11-2 with TRBJ1-1, with TRBD1 as a possible D gene (5 bases). V lost 5 bases and J lost 2, with 15 bases in between. The CDR3 runs 15 residues. Looked up from germline, CDR1 is SGHAT and CDR2 is FQNNGV.

The rearrangement uses TRBV14 and TRBJ2-7, with 10 bases identical to TRBD2. The length of the CDR3 is 14 residues. The J segment lost 4 bases and the V segment lost 3 bases, leaving 3 bases of the junction unmatched. Germline V gives CDR1 SGHDN, CDR2 FVKESK. CDR3 nucleotide sequence: TGTGCCAGCAGCCAGACTAGCGGGCCATACGAGCAGTACTTC. It specifies CASSQTSGPYEQYF.

The V gene is TRBV13, the J gene TRBJ2-5, with TRBD1 matching 9 bases. The V segment lost 4 bases and the J segment 1 base; nucleotides outside the gene matches: 7. CDR3 size: 16 residues. Germline CDR1 PRHDT, CDR2 FYEKMQ (reference sequence). The CDR3 region has the DNA TGTGCCAGCAGCTACCAGAGACAGGGGGGCCAAGAGACCCAGTACTTC. It yields the protein CASSYQRQGGQETQYF.

Here the CDR3 DNA reads TGTGCCACCAGCAGAGGCCGGGAGTCCTACGAGCAGTACTTC. This gives the protein CATSRGRESYEQYF. The chain uses TRBV15 and TRBJ2-7; D is perhaps TRBD2 (6 bases). Germline assignment: CDR1 LNHNV and CDR2 YYDKDF (reference sequence). This CDR3 is built from 14 residues. Trimming removed 1 base at V and 1 base at J, with 8 bases between.

The gene calls are TRBV29-1 and TRBJ1-1; a weak D match, TRBD1 (5 bases). V lost 4 bases and J 3 bases, leaving 12 bases between the germline ends. CDR1 is SQVTM and CDR2 is ANQGSEA in the germline V gene. The CDR3 sequence is 13 residues long. CDR3 sequence reads: CSVGLGGDTEAFF. The CDR3 region has the DNA TGCAGCGTTGGACTGGGGGGAGACACTGAAGCTTTCTTT.

This chain's CDR3 is CASSDFSRTADYGYTF. CDR3 coding DNA: TGTGCCAGCAGTGACTTTTCTAGGACAGCAGACTATGGCTACACCTTC. The J gene is TRBJ1-2, the V gene TRBV6-1, with D perhaps matching TRBD1 (6 bases). Trimming took 3 bases from V and 3 from J, leaving 17 bases between them. CDR1 and CDR2 from the germline V gene are MNHNS and SASEGT. The CDR3 is 16 amino acids.

This chain joins TRBV18 and TRBJ2-3, with 14 bases matching TRBD2. Germline CDR1 KGHSH, CDR2 LQKENI. CDR3 length: 15 amino acids. V shed 7 bases, J shed 4 bases, and the junction held 4 bases outside the gene matches. CDR3 sequence: CASLGTSGSPDTQYF. The CDR3, as DNA: TGTGCCAGCTTGGGGACTAGCGGGAGCCCAGATACGCAGTATTTT.

Only a few counts were recorded for this clone. The rearrangement joins TRBV3-1 (or the pseudogene TRBV3-2) to TRBJ2-1; 10 nucleotides match TRBD2. The CDR3 covers 16 residues. V gave up 4 bases and J gave up 7 bases; unmatched junction bases: 10. Looked up from germline, CDR1 is LGHDT and CDR2 is YNNKEL (reference sequence). In DNA, the CDR3 is TGTGCCAGCAGCCCACCTCTAGCGGGGGCGCATAATGAGCAGTTCTTC. It translates to CASSPPLAGAHNEQFF.

The chain has TRBV27 and TRBJ2-7, with TRBD1 as a possible D gene (6 bases). The germline gives CDR1 MNHEY, CDR2 SMNVEV (reference sequence). V was cut by 5 bases and J by 3 bases, with 14 bases left in between. The CDR3 covers 14 residues. The CDR3 coding sequence is TGTGCCAGCAGTCCTACCGCAGGGGACTACGAGCAGTACTTC. It is translated as CASSPTAGDYEQYF.

This clone was seen more than once but under ten times. V and J are TRBV19 and TRBJ1-6, with 9 bases identical to TRBD1. Per germline, CDR1 LNHDA and CDR2 SQIVND (reference sequence). CDR3 size: 13 residues. The V gene end was trimmed by 8 bases and the J gene end by 15 bases; junction bases not matched to a gene: 11. CDR3 residues: CASSGTGQSVLHF. CDR3 nucleotide sequence: TGTGCCAGTTCTGGGACAGGGCAGTCAGTCCTCCACTTT. The full variable domain, with the rest looked up from reference TRBV19 and TRBJ1-6, is DGGITQSPKYLFRKEGQNVTLSCEQNLNHDAMYWYRQDPGQGLRLIYYSQIVNDFQKGDIAEGYSVSREKKESFPLTVTSAQKNPTAFYLCASSGTGQSVLHFGNGTRLTVT.